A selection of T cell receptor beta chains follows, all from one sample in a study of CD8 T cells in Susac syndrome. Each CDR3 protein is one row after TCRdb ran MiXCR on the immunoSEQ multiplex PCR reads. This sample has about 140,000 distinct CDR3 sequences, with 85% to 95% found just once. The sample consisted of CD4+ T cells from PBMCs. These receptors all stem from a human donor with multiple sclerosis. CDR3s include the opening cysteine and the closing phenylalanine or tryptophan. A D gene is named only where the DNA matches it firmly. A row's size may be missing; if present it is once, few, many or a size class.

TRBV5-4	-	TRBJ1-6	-	CASSSMGGYSPLHF	TGTGCCAGCAGCTCAATGGGGGGTTATTCACCCCTCCACTTT
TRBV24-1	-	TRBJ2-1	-	CATLSESGNEQFF	TGTGCCACCCTCTCGGAAAGTGGCAATGAGCAGTTCTTC
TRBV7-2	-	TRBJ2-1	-	CASSTGSVRFF	TGTGCCAGCAGCACCGGGTCTGTACGGTTCTTC
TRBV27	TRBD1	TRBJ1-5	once	CASSLGQGWNQPQHF	TGTGCCAGCAGTTTAGGACAGGGGTGGAATCAGCCCCAGCATTTT
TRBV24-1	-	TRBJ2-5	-	CATSEPRRGKETQYF	TGTGCCACCAGTGAGCCCCGGAGGGGGAAGGAGACCCAGTACTTC
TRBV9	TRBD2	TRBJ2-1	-	CASSAGTSGRGEQFF	TGTGCCAGCAGCGCCGGGACTAGCGGGCGCGGAGAGCAGTTCTTC
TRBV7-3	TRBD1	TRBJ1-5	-	CASSWQGGPQHF	TGTGCCAGCAGCTGGCAGGGGGGACCCCAGCATTTT
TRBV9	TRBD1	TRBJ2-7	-	CASSAVTGPGEQYF	TGTGCCAGCAGCGCAGTGACAGGGCCGGGAGAGCAGTACTTC
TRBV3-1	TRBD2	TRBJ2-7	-	CASSQESGGLAGTSYEQYF	TGTGCCAGCAGCCAAGAATCAGGGGGACTAGCGGGAACCTCCTACGAGCAGTACTTC
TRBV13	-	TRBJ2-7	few	CASTRDRTYEQYF	TGTGCCAGCACTCGGGACCGCACCTACGAGCAGTACTTC
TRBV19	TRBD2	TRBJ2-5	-	CASSLTSIRETQYF	TGTGCCAGTAGTTTGACTAGCATCAGGGAGACCCAGTACTTC
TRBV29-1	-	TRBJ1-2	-	CSVEQANYGYTF	TGCAGCGTTGAACAGGCTAACTATGGCTACACCTTC
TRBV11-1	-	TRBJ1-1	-	CASSLGRVGAFF	TGTGCCAGCAGCTTAGGACGGGTCGGGGCTTTCTTT
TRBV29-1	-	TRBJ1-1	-	CSVGGTLRTEAFF	TGCAGCGTCGGAGGGACCTTGAGGACTGAAGCTTTCTTT
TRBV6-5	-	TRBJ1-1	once	CASSRMNTEAFF	TGTGCCAGCAGTCGGATGAACACTGAAGCTTTCTTT
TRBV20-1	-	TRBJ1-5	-	CSALRDLNQPQHF	TGCAGTGCTCTCCGGGACCTCAATCAGCCCCAGCATTTT
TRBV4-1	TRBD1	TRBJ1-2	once	CASSQPQSDRGRGYTF	TGCGCCAGCAGCCAACCCCAAAGTGACAGGGGTCGTGGCTACACCTTC
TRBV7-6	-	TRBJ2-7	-	CASSLDLKGGEQYF	TGTGCCAGCAGCTTGGACCTTAAGGGCGGCGAGCAGTACTTC
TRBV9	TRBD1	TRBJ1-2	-	CASSSQTGLGYGYTF	TGTGCCAGCAGCTCACAGACAGGGCTTGGCTATGGCTACACCTTC
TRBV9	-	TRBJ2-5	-	CASSVLGGPRETQYF	TGTGCCAGCAGCGTTCTTGGGGGGCCTCGAGAGACCCAGTACTTC
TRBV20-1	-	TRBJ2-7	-	CSAQGRPSYEQYF	TGCAGTGCGCAGGGGAGGCCCTCCTACGAGCAGTACTTC
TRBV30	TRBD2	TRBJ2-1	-	CAWSVEAGPYNEQFF	TGTGCCTGGAGTGTCGAAGCGGGGCCCTACAATGAGCAGTTCTTC
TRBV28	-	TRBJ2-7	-	CASSFVGSATYSYEQYF	TGTGCCAGCAGTTTCGTCGGTAGCGCGACTTACTCCTACGAGCAGTACTTC
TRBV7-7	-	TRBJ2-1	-	CASSPQGGKNNEQFF	TGTGCTAGCAGCCCCCAGGGCGGCAAGAACAATGAGCAGTTCTTC
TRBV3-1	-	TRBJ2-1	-	CASRQGYNEQFF	TGTGCCAGCAGGCAGGGATACAATGAGCAGTTCTTC
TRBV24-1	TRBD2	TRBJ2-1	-	CATRGAGEAGEQFF	TGTGCCACGAGGGGAGCGGGGGAGGCAGGCGAGCAGTTCTTC
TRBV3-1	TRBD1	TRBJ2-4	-	CASSQKVTGKNIQYF	TGTGCCAGCAGCCAAAAGGTGACAGGGAAAAACATTCAGTACTTC
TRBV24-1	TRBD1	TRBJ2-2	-	CATNRGTGELFF	TGTGCCACAAACAGGGGAACCGGGGAGCTGTTTTTT
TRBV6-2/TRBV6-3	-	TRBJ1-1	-	CASSFTGYEAFF	TGTGCCAGCAGTTTTACAGGCTATGAAGCTTTCTTT
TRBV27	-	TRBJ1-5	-	CATKQGYSNQPQHF	TGTGCCACCAAACAGGGTTATAGCAATCAGCCCCAGCATTTT
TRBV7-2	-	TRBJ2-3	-	CASSLLNGIGTDTQYF	TGTGCCAGCAGCTTATTGAACGGAATTGGCACAGATACGCAGTATTTT
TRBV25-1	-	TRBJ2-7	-	CASSSGSSYEQYF	TGTGCCAGCAGTTCTGGCAGTTCCTACGAGCAGTACTTC
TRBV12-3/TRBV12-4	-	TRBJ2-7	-	CASSGEGYGHYEQYF	TGTGCCAGCAGTGGAGAGGGGTATGGTCACTACGAGCAGTACTTC
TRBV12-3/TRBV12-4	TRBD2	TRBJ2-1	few	CASSLLAGGRNEQFF	TGTGCCAGCAGTTTGCTAGCGGGGGGGCGGAATGAGCAGTTCTTC
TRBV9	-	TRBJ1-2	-	CASSPGYSGYTF	TGTGCCAGCAGCCCAGGGTACTCTGGCTACACCTTC
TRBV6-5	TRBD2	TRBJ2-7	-	CASSRGGNYEQYF	TGTGCCAGCAGCCGCGGGGGGAATTACGAGCAGTACTTC
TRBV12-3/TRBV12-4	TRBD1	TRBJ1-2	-	CASSPGGDYGYTF	TGTGCCAGCAGTCCAGGGGGCGACTATGGCTACACCTTC
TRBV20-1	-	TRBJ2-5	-	CSARDPPLKAQYF	TGCAGTGCTAGAGATCCGCCTCTTAAGGCCCAGTACTTC
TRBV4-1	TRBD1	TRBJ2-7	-	CASSQDIPRGPSYEQYF	TGCGCCAGCAGCCAAGATATCCCTAGGGGGCCCTCCTACGAGCAGTACTTC